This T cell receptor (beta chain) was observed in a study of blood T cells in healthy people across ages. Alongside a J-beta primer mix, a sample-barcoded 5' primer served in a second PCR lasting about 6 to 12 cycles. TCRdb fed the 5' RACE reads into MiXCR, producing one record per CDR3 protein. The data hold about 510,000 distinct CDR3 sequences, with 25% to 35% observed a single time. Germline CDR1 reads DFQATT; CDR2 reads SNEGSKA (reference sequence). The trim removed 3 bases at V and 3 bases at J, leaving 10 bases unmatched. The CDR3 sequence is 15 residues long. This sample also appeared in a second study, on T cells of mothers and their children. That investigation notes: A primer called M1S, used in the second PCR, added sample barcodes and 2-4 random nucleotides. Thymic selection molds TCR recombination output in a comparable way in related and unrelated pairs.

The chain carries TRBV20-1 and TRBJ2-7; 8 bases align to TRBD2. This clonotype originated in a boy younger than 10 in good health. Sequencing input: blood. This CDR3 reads CSARGTSGGNYEQYF. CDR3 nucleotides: TGCAGTGCTAGGGGTACTAGCGGAGGTAACTACGAGCAGTACTTC.